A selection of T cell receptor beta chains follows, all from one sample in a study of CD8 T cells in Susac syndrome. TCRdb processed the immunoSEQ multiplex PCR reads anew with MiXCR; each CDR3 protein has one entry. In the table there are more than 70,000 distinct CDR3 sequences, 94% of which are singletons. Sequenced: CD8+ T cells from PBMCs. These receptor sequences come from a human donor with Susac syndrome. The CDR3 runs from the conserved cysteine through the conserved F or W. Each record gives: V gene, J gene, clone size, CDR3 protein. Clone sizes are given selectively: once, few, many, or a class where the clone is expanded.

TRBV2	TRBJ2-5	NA	CASVDRVETQYF
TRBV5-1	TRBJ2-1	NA	CASSSATTYNEQFF
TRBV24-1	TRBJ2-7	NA	CATSETGLSYEQYF
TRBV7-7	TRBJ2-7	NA	CASSLSGNYEQYF
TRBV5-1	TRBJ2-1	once	CASSRLSAGSYNEQFF
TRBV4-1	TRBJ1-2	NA	CASSQALGYGYTF
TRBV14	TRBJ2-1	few	CASGGGSYNEQFF
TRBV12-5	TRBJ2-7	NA	CASGETGSYEQYF
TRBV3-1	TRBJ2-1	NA	CASSQGQGLDEQFF
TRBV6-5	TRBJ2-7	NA	CASSYSYDQGYEQYF
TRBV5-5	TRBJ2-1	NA	CASSLGQLEQFF
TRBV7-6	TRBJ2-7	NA	CASSSGIAYEQYF
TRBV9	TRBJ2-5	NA	CASSDGGGRSRQYF
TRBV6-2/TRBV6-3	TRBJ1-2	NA	CASSYSDSYGYTF
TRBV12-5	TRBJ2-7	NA	CASEGAVGGYEQYF
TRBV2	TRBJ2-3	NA	CASSAELDDTQYF
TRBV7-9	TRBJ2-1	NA	CASSSKRQGLYNEQFF
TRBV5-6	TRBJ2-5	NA	CASSLRGLRTETQYF
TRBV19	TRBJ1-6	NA	CASSAGQANNSPLHF
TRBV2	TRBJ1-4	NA	CASQGKREKLFF
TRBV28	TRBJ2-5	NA	CASSKTVRETQYF
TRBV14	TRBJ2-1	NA	CASSPVPGHPEQFF
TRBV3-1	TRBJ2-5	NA	CASSQDRASGSRETQYF
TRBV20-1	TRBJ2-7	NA	CSARDHEGRLSEQYF
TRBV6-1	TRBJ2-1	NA	CASSDPPSPTGKQFF
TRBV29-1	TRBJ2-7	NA	CSVEGRDYEQYF
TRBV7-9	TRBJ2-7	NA	CASSLQGYEQYF
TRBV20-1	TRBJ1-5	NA	CSARGRYSNQPQHF